The rows below give T cell receptor beta chains drawn from one sample of a study of blood T cell repertoires in COVID-19. Assay used: immunoSEQ multiplex PCR; TCRdb lists only in-frame clones, some missing. Here the sample spans about 35,000 clones, roughly 80% being singletons. The sequenced sample consisted of peripheral blood. Every receptor here comes from a man aged 80 or over with active or convalescent COVID-19. CDR3s include the opening cysteine and the closing phenylalanine or tryptophan. Fields, in order: D gene, V gene, clone size, J gene, CDR3 length, CDR3 protein, CDR3 DNA. The D gene is left open where the match is weak. Clone size is given for some rows only: seen once, a few or many times, or a class if the clone is expanded.

TRBD2	TRBV19	once	TRBJ2-3	16	CASSMAGDLTGDTQYF	TGTGCCAGTAGTATGGCGGGAGATCTGACGGGGGATACGCAGTATTTT
TRBD2	TRBV3-1/TRBV3-2	NA	TRBJ2-7	16	CASSQGPTSSGYEQYF	TGTGCCAGCAGCCAAGGACCGACTAGCAGTGGGTACGAGCAGTACTTC
NA	TRBV5-1	once	TRBJ1-6	15	CASSSDGDSNSPLHF	TGCGCCAGCAGCTCGGACGGAGACAGTAATTCACCCCTCCACTTT
TRBD1	TRBV28	NA	TRBJ1-2	16	CASSTSGQGAWYGYTF	TGTGCCAGCAGCACCTCAGGACAGGGGGCGTGGTATGGCTACACCTTC
NA	TRBV28	once	TRBJ1-1	13	CASSLVGATEAFF	TGTGCCAGCAGTTTAGTGGGAGCCACTGAAGCTTTCTTT
TRBD2	TRBV11-2	NA	TRBJ2-1	16	CASSLGSSGIVHEQFF	TGTGCCAGCAGCTTAGGATCTAGCGGGATTGTCCATGAGCAGTTCTTC
TRBD2	TRBV6-1	NA	TRBJ2-3	18	CASSEERFSGREADTQYF	TGTGCCAGCAGTGAAGAGAGGTTTAGCGGGAGGGAGGCAGATACGCAGTATTTT
NA	TRBV5-1	NA	TRBJ2-5	13	CASSLSPQETQYF	TGCGCCAGCAGCTTGTCCCCGCAAGAGACCCAGTACTTC
TRBD1	TRBV10-1	NA	TRBJ1-1	15	CASRSGQGENTEAFF	TGCGCCAGCAGATCGGGACAGGGCGAGAACACTGAAGCTTTCTTT
TRBD2	TRBV5-5	NA	TRBJ2-1	16	CASSLGPSGNYNEQFF	TGTGCCAGCAGCTTGGGACCTAGCGGGAATTACAATGAGCAGTTCTTC
TRBD1	TRBV27	NA	TRBJ2-5	15	CASNKDRGPAETQYF	TGTGCCAGCAACAAGGACAGGGGGCCTGCAGAGACCCAGTACTTC
NA	TRBV7-9	NA	TRBJ2-1	12	CASGDYPGSQFF	TGTGCCAGCGGGGATTATCCAGGGTCGCAGTTCTTC
NA	TRBV9	NA	TRBJ1-3	15	CASSVGRNSGNTIYF	TGTGCCAGCAGCGTAGGGCGGAACTCTGGAAACACCATATATTTT
NA	TRBV5-6	NA	TRBJ2-3	15	CASSLQAGHTDTQYF	TGTGCCAGCAGCTTGCAGGCGGGGCACACAGATACGCAGTATTTT
TRBD2	TRBV7-8	once	TRBJ2-3	16	CASSPLSGRTTDTQYF	TGTGCCAGCAGCCCCCTTAGCGGGAGGACCACAGATACGCAGTATTTT
TRBD1	TRBV29-1	NA	TRBJ2-3	15	CSALSGTGGTDTQYF	TGCAGCGCCCTATCCGGGACAGGGGGCACAGATACGCAGTATTTT
TRBD1	TRBV7-8	few	TRBJ2-1	16	CASSLAQGAMNNEQFF	TGTGCCAGCAGCTTAGCACAGGGGGCTATGAACAATGAGCAGTTCTTC
TRBD1	TRBV11-2	NA	TRBJ1-1	17	CASSSRTGGIFNTEAFF	TGTGCCAGCAGCTCCCGGACAGGGGGTATTTTTAACACTGAAGCTTTCTTT
TRBD1	TRBV28	NA	TRBJ2-7	16	CASTLNPGQGTYEQYF	TGTGCCAGCACCCTAAACCCGGGACAGGGGACATACGAGCAGTACTTC
TRBD2	TRBV29-1	NA	TRBJ2-2	13	CSAAGGLTGELFF	TGCAGCGCCGCGGGAGGGCTAACCGGGGAGCTGTTTTTT
TRBD2	TRBV6-6	NA	TRBJ2-7	16	CASSLQSGSLNYEQYF	TGTGCCAGCAGCCTTCAGAGCGGGAGTCTAAACTACGAGCAGTACTTC
TRBD2	TRBV3-1/TRBV3-2	NA	TRBJ2-7	14	CASRPAGGVYEQYF	TGTGCCAGCAGACCAGCGGGAGGGGTCTACGAGCAGTACTTC
NA	TRBV5-6	NA	TRBJ2-7	12	CASSLDTYEQYF	TGTGCCAGCAGCTTGGACACCTACGAGCAGTACTTC
NA	TRBV6-2/TRBV6-3	NA	TRBJ1-4	15	CASSYSAGGNEKLFF	TGTGCCAGCAGTTACTCGGCAGGAGGGAATGAAAAACTGTTTTTT
TRBD1	TRBV11-2	NA	TRBJ2-1	18	CASSPGTAYSSSYNEQFF	TGTGCCAGCAGCCCAGGGACAGCCTACTCTAGCTCCTACAATGAGCAGTTCTTC
NA	TRBV3-1/TRBV3-2	NA	TRBJ1-4	14	CASRPSGLGEKLFF	TGTGCCAGCAGGCCATCGGGGTTAGGTGAAAAACTGTTTTTT
NA	TRBV5-4	NA	TRBJ1-2	14	CASSPGGADYGYTF	TGTGCCAGCAGCCCCGGGGGGGCGGACTATGGCTACACCTTC
NA	TRBV5-4	NA	TRBJ1-1	14	CASSLVQDATEAFF	TGTGCCAGCAGCTTGGTACAGGATGCAACTGAAGCTTTCTTT
NA	TRBV19	NA	TRBJ1-1	13	CASRIPDSTEAFF	TGTGCCAGTAGGATACCAGACAGTACTGAAGCTTTCTTT
NA	TRBV2	NA	TRBJ1-2	14	CASSVSPETYGYTF	TGTGCCAGCAGTGTTTCTCCGGAGACGTATGGCTACACCTTC
TRBD2	TRBV5-1	NA	TRBJ2-5	16	CASSPTGTSNPETQYF	TGCGCCAGCAGCCCCACCGGGACTAGTAATCCGGAGACCCAGTACTTC
NA	TRBV11-2	NA	TRBJ2-3	12	CASSFAADTQYF	TGTGCCAGCAGCTTTGCGGCAGATACGCAGTATTTT
NA	TRBV4-3	NA	TRBJ1-2	13	CASSQERGRANTF	TGCGCCAGCAGCCAAGAACGAGGCAGGGCCAACACCTTC
NA	TRBV6-6	NA	TRBJ2-7	14	CASSRQVESYEQYF	TGTGCCAGCAGTAGGCAGGTCGAGTCCTACGAGCAGTACTTC
TRBD2	TRBV12-5	NA	TRBJ2-3	16	CASGLSSGVSTDTQYF	TGTGCTAGTGGTTTATCTAGCGGGGTGAGCACAGATACGCAGTATTTT
NA	TRBV5-1	few	TRBJ1-2	15	CASSTPLKPPYGYTF	TGCGCCAGCAGCACCCCACTGAAGCCCCCCTATGGCTACACCTTC
TRBD2	TRBV3-1/TRBV3-2	NA	TRBJ2-7	16	CASSQDLASGSREQYF	TGTGCCAGCAGCCAAGATCTGGCTAGCGGGAGTCGTGAGCAGTACTTC
NA	TRBV5-1	few	TRBJ2-7	15	CASSSAGPLAYEQYF	TGCGCCAGCAGCTCGGCAGGGCCCCTGGCCTACGAGCAGTACTTC
NA	TRBV5-8	once	TRBJ2-1	15	CASSILLGVYNEQFF	TGTGCCAGCAGCATACTCCTCGGGGTGTACAATGAGCAGTTCTTC
TRBD2	TRBV11-2	once	TRBJ2-1	17	CASSLDPPSGGYNEQFF	TGTGCCAGCAGCTTAGATCCCCCCAGCGGGGGCTACAATGAGCAGTTCTTC
TRBD2	TRBV9	NA	TRBJ2-1	15	CASSASGSGDNEQFF	TGTGCCAGCAGCGCAAGCGGGAGCGGGGACAATGAGCAGTTCTTC
NA	TRBV28	NA	TRBJ1-5	14	CASRQGRGGQPQHF	TGTGCCAGCAGACAGGGACGCGGGGGTCAGCCCCAGCATTTT
NA	TRBV7-9	once	TRBJ2-7	14	CASSLAPSGRGQYF	TGTGCCAGCAGCTTAGCGCCCTCTGGTAGGGGGCAGTACTTC
TRBD2	TRBV5-1	once	TRBJ2-7	15	CASRQTSGRVNEQYF	TGCGCCAGCAGACAGACTAGCGGGAGAGTCAACGAGCAGTACTTC
TRBD1	TRBV6-1	NA	TRBJ1-6	14	CASSETGGNSPLHF	TGTGCCAGCAGTGAAACAGGGGGGAATTCACCCCTCCACTTT